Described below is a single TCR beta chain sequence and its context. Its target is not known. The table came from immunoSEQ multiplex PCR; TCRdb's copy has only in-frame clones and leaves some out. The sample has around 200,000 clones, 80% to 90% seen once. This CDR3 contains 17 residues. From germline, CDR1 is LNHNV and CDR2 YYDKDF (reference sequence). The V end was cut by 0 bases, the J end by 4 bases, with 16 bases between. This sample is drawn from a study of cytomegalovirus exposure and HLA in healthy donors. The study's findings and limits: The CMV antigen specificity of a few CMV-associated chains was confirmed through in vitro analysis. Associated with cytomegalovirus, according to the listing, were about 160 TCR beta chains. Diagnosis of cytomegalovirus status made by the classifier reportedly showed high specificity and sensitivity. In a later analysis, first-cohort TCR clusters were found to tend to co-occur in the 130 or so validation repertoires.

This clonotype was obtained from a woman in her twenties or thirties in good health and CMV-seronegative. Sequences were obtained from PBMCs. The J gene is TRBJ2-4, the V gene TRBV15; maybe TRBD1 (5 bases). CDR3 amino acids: CATSRDMTVPRKNIQYF. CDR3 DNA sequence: TGTGCCACCAGCAGAGATATGACAGTCCCGAGAAAAAACATTCAGTACTTC.